This T cell receptor beta chain was found in a study of human T cells and chemical hapten exposure. The wider study: A patient group, mainly female, showed alopecia areata, totalis or universalis. Small pooled library volume differences chiefly drove per-sample TCR yield variation.

Looked up from germline, CDR1 is LGHNA and CDR2 is YSLEER. The CDR3 is 16 amino acids. Losses at the gene ends were 0 bases for V and 9 bases for J; bases not matched to a gene: 8. Sample time point: patch test 2, 6 weeks after DPC sensitization. The treatment is: therapeutic diphenylcyclopropenone sensitization with weekly scalp DPC. TCRdb ran MiXCR on the RACE reads and lists one entry per CDR3 protein. Altogether over 100,000 distinct CDR3 sequences are present, less than 10% being singletons, with the ten largest covering 3.1%. This clonotype was recorded many times. The V and J genes are TRBV4-3 and TRBJ2-1, with TRBD2 identical over 10 bases. The clonotype was recovered from a woman between 40 and 50 years old with alopecia areata. Some clones in this sample may be carry-over from other donors' samples. The source was whole blood, collected in connection with sensitization to the hapten diphenylcyclopropenone (DPC). The CDR3 loop is CASSQDPSGGAREQFF. The DNA for the CDR3 is TGCGCCAGCAGCCAAGATCCCAGCGGGGGGGCGCGTGAGCAGTTCTTC.